The entry below describes one TCR beta chain. The antigen it binds to is not known. Nothing much larger sits one base from this clone, and base qualities are not available. This record belongs to a study of T cell repertoires in cytomegalovirus infection (dated by TCRdb to between 2017 and 2020). Notes on the research overall: Peptide stimulations targeted recently identified HLA-C-restricted CMV epitopes, whose presentation resists viral immunomodulation, together with well-studied HLA-B-restricted epitopes. The HLA type of each donor mattered for the analysis, because public TCR beta signatures pointed to carriage of CMV infection along with the matching HLA type. Beyond this particular receptor, the publication reports: Carriers of CMV infection plus the relevant HLA type were discriminated by the cumulative frequency of public TCR beta family members in the study cohort and in an independent roughly 320-donor cohort. The ex vivo response was dominated by HLA-C-restricted CMV-specific TCR beta clonotypes, which also provided the single most frequent clonotype in two of eight donors.

Sequenced using an Illumina HiSeq 1500. Using fastp trimming at Q25 and MiXCR clonotype assembly, TCRdb reanalyzed the public sequencing data and kept in-frame beta chains. Entries that share a CDR3 protein sequence are merged under the most common genes and DNA. Here the sample has about 830,000 distinct CDR3 sequences; about 31% occur a single time. The ten largest make up roughly 12% of the sample. From a lookup of the germline V gene, CDR1 and CDR2 are MNHEY and SVGEGT. Counted from cysteine to phenylalanine, this CDR3 has 14 amino acids. Only the CDR3 DNA is retained, 42 bases long and in frame from the first base. V drops 8 bases and J drops 3 bases, leaving 16 bases in between. This sample's treatment or condition label indicates: in vitro stimulation with specific CMV peptide epitopes to enrich CMV-specific T cells.

Recombination connected TRBV6-2 or TRBV6-3 to TRBJ2-5; the D call is tentative, TRBD1 or TRBD2, as each matches 6 bases. This TCR came from a human donor in good health (CMV status not recorded). Some clones in this sample may be carry-over from other donors' samples. The material was cultured CD8+ T cells from PBMCs, obtained from culture after CMV antigen stimulation. CDR3 reads: CASFRRGPEETQYF. In nucleotides, the sequence is TGTGCCAGCTTCCGACGGGGGCCCGAAGAGACCCAGTACTTC.